This T cell receptor beta chain emerged from a study of shared clonotypes between healthy human individuals (dated by TCRdb to about 2020). At the level of the whole study: Two women and a few men aged 18 to 49 years were included in the cohort. For each donor, CD4 naive and CD4 memory were each run on three plates, CD8 naive on two plates, and CD8 memory on one plate. The study deeply sequenced blood TCR repertoires of about 5 healthy adults to estimate repertoire size and the extent of clonotype sharing between individuals. Different laboratories and diverse techniques were used to prepare libraries and sequence TCR repertoires, to increase sequencing depth and limit assay-specific biases. Leukapheresis yielded between about 0.94 and 9.5 billion PBMCs per donor.

Points the paper makes about the study in general: Only blood was sampled, and tissue TCR repertoires likely differ from those in blood. Even with the large sequencing depth, rarefaction of the sorted-subset datasets indicated that sequencing was incomplete. Because the study included only a small number of donors, the genetic and exposure-history diversity represented was limited. Clonotypes shared by all four sorted-subset donors showed higher generation probabilities than non-shared clonotypes. Sharing across a few donors was observed for 5% to 6.5% of naive CD4, 3.5% of naive CD8, about 2.3% of memory CD4, and about 0.4% of memory CD8 clonotypes. Naive subsets generally had larger estimated clonotype richness than memory subsets did. Pairwise subsampling led to the expectation that sequencing depth would affect the degree of clonotype sharing among donors.

Using the deep immunoSEQ assay, multiplex PCR amplified TCR CDR3 regions from genomic DNA. Extracted genomic DNA from each cell subset was distributed evenly across all wells of several immunoSEQ 96-well plates, and each plate was treated as a replicate. For sorted subsets, each replicate PCR was loaded with around 220 ng genomic DNA, equivalent to 30,000 or so T cell genomes. Purified libraries were measured with a Qubit 3.0 fluorometer, size-checked on a Bioanalyzer 2100, and measured again with the KAPA Library Quantification kit. Each immunoSEQ 96-well plate was sequenced on its own single-read 150-cycle Illumina NextSeq 550 flow cell. The original methods were these. Because the immunoSEQ output included only junctional sequences and no quality scores, the filtering could not be the same as the filtering used for full-length reads. Sequences were annotated with PyIR, a Python wrapper for IgBLAST v1.9, using IMGT germline references to assign V/J genes and CDR3. Reads were filtered out if the reads had weak V/J assignments (E-value above 1e-6), no CDR3, stop codons, out-of-frame junctions, or ambiguous translated residues. V3J clonotypes were defined by identical inferred V gene, J gene, and CDR3 amino acid sequence. Percentage overlap between repertoires was computed as shared unique clonotypes divided by the size of the smaller repertoire. RTK rarefaction, the Chao1 estimator, and Recon v2.1 estimates of unobserved clonotypes were used to assess repertoire richness. Generation probabilities for all TCRbeta clonotypes obtained by the gDNA method from a handful of donors were computed using OLGA. Sourced from immuneACCESS, this table was stored by TCRdb with only in-frame sequences that have V and J called. A share of the clones is absent; for the studies checked, an unresolved V gene accounts for under half, and the remainder has no known explanation. The V and J calls and clone size are taken from that table; D and trimming were inferred from the DNA. This sample lists about a million clones; roughly 70% were detected once. About 1.5% of the sample is taken by the ten largest.

For CDR1 and CDR2, the germline V gene lists SQVTM and ANQGSEA. The CDR3 goes from the cysteine to the phenylalanine over 14 residues. Only the CDR3 part of the read is kept: 42 bases, read in frame from the first base. Germline trimming: 6 bases from V, 5 bases from J; junction bases outside gene matches: 9. On this clone itself: Which antigen it targets is not known. No much larger clone exists at a distance of one base, and base qualities are not known.

The donors were healthy, HIV-negative adults who had no recently reported acute infections or vaccinations. Every donor was a Caucasian adult residing in Nashville, Tennessee, USA. CD4+ T cells were enriched by magnetic negative selection; naive cells were then positively selected on CD45RA, and the negative fraction formed the memory subset. After blood collection by leukapheresis, PBMCs were isolated using Ficoll-Histopaque density gradient centrifugation and then cryopreserved in the vapor phase of liquid nitrogen. Analytical flow cytometry was used to check the purity and quantity of every magnetically sorted T cell population. Genomic DNA was isolated from each sorted fraction and quantified by UV absorbance on a Nanodrop 2000c.

Source material: memory CD4+ T cells sorted from blood. Reading the label with the study, this specimen's cell subset or site is: CD45RA-negative fraction. This clonotype was obtained from a man aged 18 to 30 in good health. The chain is assembled from TRBV29-1 and TRBJ2-2, and TRBD1 matches 7 of the central bases. The DNA sequence reads TGCAGCGTGCAGCAGGGGGTGGAGACCGGGGAGCTGTTTTTT. It codes for CSVQQGVETGELFF.